These 13 T cell receptor beta chains came from one sample sequenced in a study of PD-1 blockade in classical Hodgkin lymphoma. No patient escaped relapse after autologous stem cell transplantation, and brentuximab vedotin exposure varied. The table came from immunoSEQ multiplex PCR; TCRdb's copy has only in-frame clones and leaves some out. The sample consists of tens of thousands of clones, 89% of them appearing once. The sample in question was peripheral blood mononuclear cells (PBMCs), obtained at baseline. Receptors originate from a human donor with classical Hodgkin lymphoma.

The CDR3 DNA reads TGTGCCAGCAGTTACTCGAATCTAGGTTTGGAGACCCAGTACTTC. Translation: CASSYSNLGLETQYF. This chain joins TRBV6-6 and TRBJ2-5; D gene unclear. Trimming stripped 0 bases from V and 5 bases from J, with 13 bases between. Germline CDR1 is MNHNY and CDR2 is SVGAGI (reference sequence). This CDR3 has 15 residues.

V gene TRBV9 combines with J gene TRBJ2-5, with D perhaps matching TRBD1 (5 bases). The CDR3 has 16 amino acids. V lost 0 bases to trimming and J lost 1 base, with 13 bases between them. Germline loops: CDR1 SGDLS, CDR2 YYNGEE. The chain's CDR3 is CASSVAPTEAQETQYF. Here the CDR3 DNA reads TGTGCCAGCAGCGTAGCCCCGACAGAAGCCCAAGAGACCCAGTACTTC.

The rearrangement links TRBV30 to TRBJ2-6, with D unclear. Germline lookup yields CDR1 GTSNPN and CDR2 SVGIG (reference sequence). This CDR3 contains 15 residues. The V gene lost 0 bases and the J gene lost 12 bases, with 18 bases spanning the gap. In nucleotides, the CDR3 is TGTGCCTGGAGTGTTAAGTCGGGTCCCGCCCTCGTCCTGACTTTC. This translates into CAWSVKSGPALVLTF.

This clone was seen just once. The V gene is TRBV28, the J gene TRBJ2-3; D possibly corresponds to TRBD2 (5 bases). The CDR3 contains 15 residues. Per germline, CDR1 MDHEN and CDR2 SYDVKM. The V gene lost 6 bases and the J gene lost 4 bases, with 17 bases spanning the gap. The CDR3: CASRPSGSRADTQYF. CDR3 sequence (DNA): TGTGCCAGCAGACCGTCGGGGAGTCGGGCAGATACGCAGTATTTT.

The J gene is TRBJ1-2, the V gene TRBV4-2; D is undetermined. The CDR3 runs to 17 residues. V was pared by 0 bases and J by 2 bases, with 16 bases between. The germline CDR1 and CDR2 sequences are LGHNA and YNFKEQ. CDR3 loop: CASSQETRAGGNYGYTF. The CDR3 DNA reads as TGTGCCAGCAGCCAAGAAACCCGTGCGGGAGGCAACTATGGCTACACCTTC.

The chain recombines TRBV7-8 with TRBJ1-5; 9 positions agree with TRBD1. Germline-derived CDR1 and CDR2 are SGHVS and FQNEAQ. The CDR3 has 14 residues. After removal of 3 bases from V and 6 bases from J, the junction contained 3 bases not matched to a gene. CDR3 sequence (DNA): TGTGCCAGCAGCTTTGACAGGGGGACTCAGCCCCAGCATTTT. Encoded protein: CASSFDRGTQPQHF.

Sample share makes this clone medium-sized. The gene calls are TRBV19 and TRBJ1-1; 7 positions agree with TRBD1. V lost 8 bases, J lost 2 bases, and 5 bases stayed unmatched. The germline V gene encodes CDR1 LNHDA and CDR2 SQIVND (reference sequence). The CDR3 length is 13 residues. This CDR3 is CASQDRLNTEAFF. In DNA, the CDR3 is TGTGCCAGTCAGGACAGGCTTAACACTGAAGCTTTCTTT.

On this clone: At one end, the junction sequence differs from germline, possibly due to a read error. CDR3 nucleotide sequence: TGCGCCAGCAGCTTCGGGGCGGCCACAACTGATGAAAAACTGTTTTTT. Protein product: CASSFGAATTDEKLFF. The V call is TRBV5-1, the J call TRBJ1-4; D possibly corresponds to TRBD1 (5 bases). Per the germline V gene, CDR1 is SGHRS and CDR2 is YFSETQ. This CDR3 comprises 16 residues.

V and J are TRBV27 and TRBJ2-3, with TRBD2 as a possible D gene (5 bases). Germline V lookup: CDR1 MNHEY, CDR2 SMNVEV (reference sequence). The CDR3 is 15 residues long. Deletions cut 6 bases from V and 3 bases from J, with 16 bases between. CDR3 region: CASSSGAPVTDTQYF. As DNA, the CDR3 is TGTGCCAGCAGCAGCGGAGCCCCCGTTACAGATACGCAGTATTTT.

The chain carries TRBV2 and TRBJ1-2; 9 bases line up with TRBD1. J gave up 8 bases and V 2 bases, and 9 bases lay outside the gene matches. The germline gives CDR1 SNHLY, CDR2 FYNNEI. This CDR3 has 15 amino acids. In DNA form, the CDR3 reads TGTGCCAGCAGTGAACGGGACAGGGTATCAAGGGGCTACACCTTC. Translating it yields CASSERDRVSRGYTF.

The chain joins TRBV6-1 to TRBJ2-3, with D hard to call. CDR3 length: 11 residues. V gave up 0 bases and J gave up 6 bases, with 1 base separating them. CDR1 and CDR2 (germline): MNHNS, SASEGT. CDR3 loop: CASSEADTQYF. In DNA, the CDR3 is TGTGCCAGCAGTGAAGCGGATACGCAGTATTTT.

The V gene is TRBV4-1, the J gene TRBJ2-7, with TRBD2 matching over 10 bases. V gave up 2 bases and J gave up 5 bases; unmatched junction bases: 9. This CDR3 spans 16 amino acids. The V gene's germline CDR1 is MGHRA and CDR2 YSYEKL. The CDR3 region has the DNA TGCGCCAGCAGCCAAATTAGCGGGAGGACGGAGGACGAGCAGTACTTC. As protein: CASSQISGRTEDEQYF.

This rearrangement joins TRBV6-5 to TRBJ1-5; D uncertain. Trimming stripped 2 bases from V and 6 bases from J, with 8 bases between. The germline V gene has CDR1 MNHEY and CDR2 SVGAGI. This CDR3 is built from 13 residues. The CDR3 DNA reads as TGTGCCAGCAGTTACGACACGGTTCAGCCCCAGCATTTT. As protein: CASSYDTVQPQHF.